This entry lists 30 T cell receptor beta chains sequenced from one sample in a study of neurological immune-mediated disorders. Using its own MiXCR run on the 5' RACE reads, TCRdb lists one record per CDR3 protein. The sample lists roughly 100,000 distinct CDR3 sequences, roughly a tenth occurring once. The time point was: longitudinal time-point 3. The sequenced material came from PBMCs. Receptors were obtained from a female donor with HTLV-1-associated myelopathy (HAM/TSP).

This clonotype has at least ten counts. The CDR3 DNA follows: TGCGCCAGCAGCTTGACAGGGGCGGAAACTGAAGCTTTCTTT. Translation gives CASSLTGAETEAFF. The gene calls are TRBV5-1 and TRBJ1-1, with 7 positions matching TRBD1. The CDR3 consists of 14 residues. Per germline, CDR1 SGHRS and CDR2 YFSETQ. Trimming removed 1 base from V and 5 bases from J; junction bases left unmatched: 5.

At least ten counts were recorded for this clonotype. Here the CDR3 DNA reads TGCAGTGCTAGAGATTTTCGGACTAGCGGGGGTTGGTATGAGCAGTTCTTC. The encoded protein is CSARDFRTSGGWYEQFF. The rearrangement uses TRBV20-1 and TRBJ2-1; TRBD2 aligns across 13 bases. CDR3 size: 17 residues. V gave up 0 bases and J gave up 8 bases; unmatched junction bases: 10. Germline CDR1 and CDR2: DFQATT and SNEGSKA (reference sequence).

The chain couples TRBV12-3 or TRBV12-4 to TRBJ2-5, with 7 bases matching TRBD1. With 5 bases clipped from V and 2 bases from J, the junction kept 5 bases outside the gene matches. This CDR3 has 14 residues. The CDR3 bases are TGTGCCAGCAGTACCTGGGACAGTCAAGAGACCCAGTACTTC. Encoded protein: CASSTWDSQETQYF.

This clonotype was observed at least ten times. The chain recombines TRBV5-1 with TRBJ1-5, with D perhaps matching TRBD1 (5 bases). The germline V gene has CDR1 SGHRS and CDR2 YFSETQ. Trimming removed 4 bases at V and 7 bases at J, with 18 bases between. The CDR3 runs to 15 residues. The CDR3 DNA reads TGCGCCAGCAGCGCCGGACCGCCGGGGGACCAGCCCCAGCATTTT. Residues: CASSAGPPGDQPQHF.

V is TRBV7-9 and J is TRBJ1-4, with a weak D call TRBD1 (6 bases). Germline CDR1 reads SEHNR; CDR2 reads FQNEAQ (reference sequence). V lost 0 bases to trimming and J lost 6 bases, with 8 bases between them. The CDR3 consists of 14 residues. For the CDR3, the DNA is TGTGCCAGCAGCTTAGCCGAGGGGGATGAAAAACTGTTTTTT. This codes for CASSLAEGDEKLFF.

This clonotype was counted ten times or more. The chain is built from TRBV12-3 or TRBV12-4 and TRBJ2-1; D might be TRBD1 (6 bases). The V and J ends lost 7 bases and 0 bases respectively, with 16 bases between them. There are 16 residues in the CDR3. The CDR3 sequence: CASKQTGFSSYNEQFF. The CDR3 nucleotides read TGTGCCAGCAAACAGACAGGTTTTAGCTCCTACAATGAGCAGTTCTTC.

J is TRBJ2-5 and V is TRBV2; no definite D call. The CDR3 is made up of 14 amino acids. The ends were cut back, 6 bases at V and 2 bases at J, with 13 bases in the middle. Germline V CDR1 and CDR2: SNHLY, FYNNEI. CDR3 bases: TGTGCCAGCAGGACCGGCACATTACAAGAGACCCAGTACTTC. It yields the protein CASRTGTLQETQYF. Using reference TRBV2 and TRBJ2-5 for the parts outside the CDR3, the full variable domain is EPEVTQTPSHQVTQMGQEVILRCVPISNHLYFYWYRQILGQKVEFLVSFYNNEISEKSEIFDDQFSVERPDGSNFTLKIRSTKLEDSAMYFCASRTGTLQETQYFGPGTRLLVL.

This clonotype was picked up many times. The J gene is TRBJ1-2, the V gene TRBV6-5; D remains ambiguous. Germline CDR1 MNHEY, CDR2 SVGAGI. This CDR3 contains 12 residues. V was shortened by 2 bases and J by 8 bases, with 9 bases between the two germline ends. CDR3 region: CASSYDSRGYTF. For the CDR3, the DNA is TGTGCCAGCAGTTACGACTCCCGAGGCTACACCTTC.

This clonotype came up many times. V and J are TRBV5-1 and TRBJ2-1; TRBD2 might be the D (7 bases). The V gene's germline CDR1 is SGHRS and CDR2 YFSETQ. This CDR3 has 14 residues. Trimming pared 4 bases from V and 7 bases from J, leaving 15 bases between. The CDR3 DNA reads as TGCGCCAGCAGCCGTCTAGGGAGGGGGAATGAGCAGTTCTTC. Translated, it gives CASSRLGRGNEQFF.

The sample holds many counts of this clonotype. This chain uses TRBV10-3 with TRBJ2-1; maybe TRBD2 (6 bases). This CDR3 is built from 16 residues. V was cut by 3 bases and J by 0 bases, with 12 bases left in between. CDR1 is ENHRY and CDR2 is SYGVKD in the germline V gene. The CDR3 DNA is TGTGCCATCAGTGATAGCGGATCCAGCTCCTACAATGAGCAGTTCTTC. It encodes CAISDSGSSSYNEQFF.

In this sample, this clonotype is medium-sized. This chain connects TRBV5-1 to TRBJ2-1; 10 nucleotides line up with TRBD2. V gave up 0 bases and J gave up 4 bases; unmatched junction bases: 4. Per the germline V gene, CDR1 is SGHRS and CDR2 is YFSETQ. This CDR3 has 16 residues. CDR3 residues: CASSLASSGGYNEQFF. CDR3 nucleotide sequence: TGCGCCAGCAGCTTGGCTTCTAGCGGGGGATACAATGAGCAGTTCTTC.

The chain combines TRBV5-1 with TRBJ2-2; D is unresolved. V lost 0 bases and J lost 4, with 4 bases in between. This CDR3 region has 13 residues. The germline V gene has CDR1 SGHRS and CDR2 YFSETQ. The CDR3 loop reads CASSLVPTGELFF. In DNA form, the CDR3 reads TGCGCCAGCAGCTTGGTTCCCACCGGGGAGCTGTTTTTT.

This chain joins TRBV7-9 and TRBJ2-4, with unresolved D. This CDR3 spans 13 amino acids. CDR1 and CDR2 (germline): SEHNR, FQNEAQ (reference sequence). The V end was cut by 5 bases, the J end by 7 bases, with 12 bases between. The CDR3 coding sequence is TGTGCCAGCAGCCCCCCCCAGCTCAACATTCAGTACTTC. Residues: CASSPPQLNIQYF. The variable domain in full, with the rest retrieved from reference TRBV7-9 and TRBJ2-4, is DTGVSQNPRHKITKRGQNVTFRCDPISEHNRLYWYRQTLGQGPEFLTYFQNEAQLEKSRLLSDRFSAERPKGSFSTLEIQRTEQGDSAMYLCASSPPQLNIQYFGAGTRLSVL.

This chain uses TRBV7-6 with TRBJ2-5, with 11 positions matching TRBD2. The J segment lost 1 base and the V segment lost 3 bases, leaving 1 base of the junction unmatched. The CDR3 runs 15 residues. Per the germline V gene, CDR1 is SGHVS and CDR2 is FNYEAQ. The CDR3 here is CASSFSGGVQETQYF. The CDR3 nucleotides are TGTGCCAGCAGCTTTAGCGGGGGGGTCCAAGAGACCCAGTACTTC.

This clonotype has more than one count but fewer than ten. CDR3 sequence (DNA): TGTGCCAGCAGTCGGGGGGGGCTGAACACCGGGGAGCTGTTTTTT. It is translated as CASSRGGLNTGELFF. The rearrangement joins TRBV7-2 to TRBJ2-2; 8 nucleotides agree with TRBD2. CDR1 and CDR2 (germline): SGHTA, FQGNSA. V dropped 6 bases and J dropped 1; count of bases not matched to a gene: 4. CDR3 length equals 15 residues.

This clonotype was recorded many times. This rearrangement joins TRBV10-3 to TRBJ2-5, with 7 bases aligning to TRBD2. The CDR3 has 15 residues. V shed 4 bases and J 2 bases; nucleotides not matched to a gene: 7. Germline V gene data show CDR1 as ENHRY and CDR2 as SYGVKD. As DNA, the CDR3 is TGTGCCATCAGTGCCCATGGGGGGGTACAAGAGACCCAGTACTTC. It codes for CAISAHGGVQETQYF.

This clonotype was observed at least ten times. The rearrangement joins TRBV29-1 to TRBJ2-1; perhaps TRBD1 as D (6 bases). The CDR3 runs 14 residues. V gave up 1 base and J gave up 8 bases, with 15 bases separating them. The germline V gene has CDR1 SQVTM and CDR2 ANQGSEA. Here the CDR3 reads CSVEGTVATYEQFF. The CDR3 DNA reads TGCAGCGTTGAAGGGACAGTGGCGACGTATGAGCAGTTCTTC.

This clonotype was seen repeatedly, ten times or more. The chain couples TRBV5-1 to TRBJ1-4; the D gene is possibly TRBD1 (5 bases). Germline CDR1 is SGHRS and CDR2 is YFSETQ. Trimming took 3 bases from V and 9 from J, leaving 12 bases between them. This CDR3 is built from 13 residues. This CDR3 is CASSWTSGQKLFF. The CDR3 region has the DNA TGCGCCAGCAGCTGGACCTCAGGGCAAAAACTGTTTTTT.

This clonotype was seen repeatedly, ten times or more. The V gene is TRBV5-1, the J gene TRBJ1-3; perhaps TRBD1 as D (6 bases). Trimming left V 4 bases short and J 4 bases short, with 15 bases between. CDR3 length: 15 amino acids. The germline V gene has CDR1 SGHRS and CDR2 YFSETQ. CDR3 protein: CASSQTGAAGNTIYF. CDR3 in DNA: TGCGCCAGCAGCCAGACGGGGGCCGCAGGAAACACCATATATTTT.

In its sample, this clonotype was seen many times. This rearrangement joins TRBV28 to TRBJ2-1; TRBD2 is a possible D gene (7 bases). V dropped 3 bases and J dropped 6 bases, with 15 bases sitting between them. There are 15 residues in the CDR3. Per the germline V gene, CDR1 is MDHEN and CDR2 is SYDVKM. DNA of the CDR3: TGTGCCAGCAGTTTGATAAGGGGGGGTTCCAATGAGCAGTTCTTC. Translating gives CASSLIRGGSNEQFF.

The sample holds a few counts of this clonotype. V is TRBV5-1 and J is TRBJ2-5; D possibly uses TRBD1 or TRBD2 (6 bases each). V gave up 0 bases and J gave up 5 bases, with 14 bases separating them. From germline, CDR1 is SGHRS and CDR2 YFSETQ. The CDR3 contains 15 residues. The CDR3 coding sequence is TGCGCCAGCAGCTTGGTCGGCGGGACAAGGGAGACCCAGTACTTC. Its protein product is CASSLVGGTRETQYF.

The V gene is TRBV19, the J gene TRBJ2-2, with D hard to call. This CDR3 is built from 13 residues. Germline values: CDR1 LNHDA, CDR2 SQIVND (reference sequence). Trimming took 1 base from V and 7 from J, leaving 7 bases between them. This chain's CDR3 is CASSIVPIGELFF. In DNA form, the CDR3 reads TGTGCCAGTAGTATAGTTCCGATCGGGGAGCTGTTTTTT.

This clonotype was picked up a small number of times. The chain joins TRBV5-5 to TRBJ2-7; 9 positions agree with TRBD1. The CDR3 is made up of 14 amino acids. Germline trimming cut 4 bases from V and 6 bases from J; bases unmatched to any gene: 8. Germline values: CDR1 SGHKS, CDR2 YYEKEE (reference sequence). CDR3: CASSTGTGNPEQYF. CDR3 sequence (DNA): TGTGCCAGCAGCACCGGGACAGGGAACCCCGAGCAGTACTTC.

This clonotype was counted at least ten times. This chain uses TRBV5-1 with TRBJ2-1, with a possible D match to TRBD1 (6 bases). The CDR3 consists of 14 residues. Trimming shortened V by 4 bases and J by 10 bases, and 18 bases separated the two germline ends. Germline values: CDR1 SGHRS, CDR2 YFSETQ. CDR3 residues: CASSALGAPGEQFF. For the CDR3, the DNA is TGCGCCAGCAGCGCCCTGGGGGCGCCGGGGGAGCAGTTCTTC.

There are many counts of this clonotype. The CDR3 is CASIDRVNTGELFF. The CDR3 DNA follows: TGCGCCAGCATCGACAGGGTGAACACCGGGGAGCTGTTTTTT. The rearrangement links TRBV5-1 to TRBJ2-2; 7 bases map to TRBD1. V dropped 6 bases and J dropped 1; count of bases not matched to a gene: 3. CDR1 and CDR2 from the germline V gene are SGHRS and YFSETQ. The length of the CDR3 is 14 residues.

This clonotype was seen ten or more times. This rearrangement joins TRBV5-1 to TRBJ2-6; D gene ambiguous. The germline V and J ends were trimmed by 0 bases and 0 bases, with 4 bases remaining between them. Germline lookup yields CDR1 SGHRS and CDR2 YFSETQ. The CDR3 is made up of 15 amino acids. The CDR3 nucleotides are TGCGCCAGCAGCTTGGAACGCTCTGGGGCCAACGTCCTGACTTTC. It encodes CASSLERSGANVLTF.

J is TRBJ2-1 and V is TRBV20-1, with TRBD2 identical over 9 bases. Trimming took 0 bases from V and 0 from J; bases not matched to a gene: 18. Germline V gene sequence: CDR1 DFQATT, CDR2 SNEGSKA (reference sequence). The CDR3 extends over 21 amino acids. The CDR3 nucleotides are TGCAGTGCTAGAGATCTACCCAGGGGAGCGGGGGGTTCTAGCTCCTACAATGAGCAGTTCTTC. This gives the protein CSARDLPRGAGGSSSYNEQFF.

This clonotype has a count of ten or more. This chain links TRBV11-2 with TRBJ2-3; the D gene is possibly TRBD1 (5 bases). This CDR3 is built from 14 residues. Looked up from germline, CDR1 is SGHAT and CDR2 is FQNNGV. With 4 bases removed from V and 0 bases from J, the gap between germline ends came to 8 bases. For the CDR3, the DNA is TGTGCCAGCAGCTCGACAGTTAGCACAGATACGCAGTATTTT. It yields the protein CASSSTVSTDTQYF.

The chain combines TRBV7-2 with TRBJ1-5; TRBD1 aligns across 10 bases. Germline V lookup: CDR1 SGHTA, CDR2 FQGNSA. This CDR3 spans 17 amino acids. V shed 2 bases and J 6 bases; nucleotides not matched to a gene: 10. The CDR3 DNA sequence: TGTGCCAGCAGCTTAAAATCCTTCGGGACAGGGGTTCAGCCCCAGCATTTT. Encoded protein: CASSLKSFGTGVQPQHF.

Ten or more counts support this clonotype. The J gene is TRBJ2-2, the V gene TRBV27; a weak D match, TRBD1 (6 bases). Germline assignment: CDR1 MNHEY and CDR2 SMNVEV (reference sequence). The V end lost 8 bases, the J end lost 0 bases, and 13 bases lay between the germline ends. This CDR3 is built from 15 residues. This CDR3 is CASRRTGTNTGELFF. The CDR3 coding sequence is TGTGCCAGCCGGCGAACAGGGACGAACACCGGGGAGCTGTTTTTT.